The entry below describes one T cell receptor beta chain. Its matching antigen is unknown. The CDR3 covers 14 residues. Germline CDR1 is SGHDN and CDR2 is FVKESK. The data stem from a study of shared clonotypes between healthy human individuals. Study information: Each donor's CD8 memory used one plate, CD8 naive two, each CD4 subset three. The study, taken as a whole, reports: Estimated richness values were generally larger in naive subsets than in memory subsets. Naive CD4 clonotype sharing across a few donors was approximately 5.2%.

Deep was the level at which the assay was run. TCRdb's table, derived via immunoSEQ multiplex PCR, lists solely in-frame clones and lacks some. The table lists hundreds of thousands of clones, approximately 96% of them singletons. Naivety among CD8 cells was defined by CD45RO negativity and positive CCR7 selection, thereby excluding terminally differentiated effector memory CD45RA+ cells. The source material was naive CD8+ T cells sorted from blood. The chain recombines TRBV14 with TRBJ2-5; D gene uncertain. The J call is uncertain, as TRBJ2-7 better fits the DNA end. This clonotype originated in a woman aged 30 to 39 in good health. DNA of the CDR3: TGTGCCAGCAGCCAAAGACAAAGTCCCTACGAGCAGTACTTC. This gives the protein CASSQRQSPYEQYF.